The text below deals with one T cell receptor (beta chain). These data originate in a study of PD-L1 blockade in urothelial cancer. As for the study in general: Around 2014 therapy began: atezolizumab 1,200 mg intravenously every 3 weeks.

As to time point: pretreatment peripheral blood. The number of samples from each patient was between 1 and 8, taken pretreatment and on-treatment. The table came from immunoSEQ multiplex PCR; TCRdb's copy has only in-frame clones and leaves some out. The sample has some 100,000 clones, around 90% seen once. Trimming took 0 bases from V and 6 from J; bases not matched to a gene: 6. Germline V CDR1 and CDR2: MNHEY, SMNVEV (reference sequence). The CDR3 loop spans 17 amino acids. The source is a woman over 75 with urothelial cancer. The chain has TRBV27 and TRBJ2-1; 12 bases match TRBD2. The sample in question was PBMCs, obtained around atezolizumab (anti-PD-L1) treatment. The CDR3 DNA sequence: TGTGCCAGCAGTTTATCTGAGGGACTAGCGGGCCTCAATGAGCAGTTCTTC. Protein product: CASSLSEGLAGLNEQFF.